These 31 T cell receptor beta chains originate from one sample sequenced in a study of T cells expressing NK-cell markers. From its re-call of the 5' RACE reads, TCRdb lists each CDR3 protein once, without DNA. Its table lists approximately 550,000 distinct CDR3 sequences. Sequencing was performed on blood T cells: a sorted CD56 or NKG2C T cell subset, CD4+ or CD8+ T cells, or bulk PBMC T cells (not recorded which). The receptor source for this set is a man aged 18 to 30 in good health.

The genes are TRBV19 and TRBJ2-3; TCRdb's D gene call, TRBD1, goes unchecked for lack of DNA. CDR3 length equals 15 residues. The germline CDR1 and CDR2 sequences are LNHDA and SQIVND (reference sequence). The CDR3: CASSMNRVGTDTQYF.

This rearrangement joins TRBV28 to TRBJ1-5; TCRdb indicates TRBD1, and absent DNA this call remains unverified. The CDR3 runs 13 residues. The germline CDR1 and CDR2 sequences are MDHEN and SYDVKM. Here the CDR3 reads CASSWAGNQPQHF. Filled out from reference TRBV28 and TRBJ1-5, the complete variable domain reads DVKVTQSSRYLVKRTGEKVFLECVQDMDHENMFWYRQDPGLGLRLIYFSYDVKMKEKGDIPEGYSVSREKKERFSLILESASTNQTSMYLCASSWAGNQPQHFGDGTRLSIL.

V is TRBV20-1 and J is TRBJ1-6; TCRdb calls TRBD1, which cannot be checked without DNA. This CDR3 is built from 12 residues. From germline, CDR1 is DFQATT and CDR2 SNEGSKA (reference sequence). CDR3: CSAPQGNSPLHF.

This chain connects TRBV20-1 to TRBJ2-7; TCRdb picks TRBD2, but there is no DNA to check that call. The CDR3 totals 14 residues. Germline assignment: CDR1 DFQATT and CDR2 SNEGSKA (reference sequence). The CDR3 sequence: CSARVAGGSSEQYF.

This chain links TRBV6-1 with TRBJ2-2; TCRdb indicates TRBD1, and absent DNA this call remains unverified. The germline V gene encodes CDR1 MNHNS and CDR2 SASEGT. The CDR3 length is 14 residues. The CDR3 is CASRTDRSAGELFF.

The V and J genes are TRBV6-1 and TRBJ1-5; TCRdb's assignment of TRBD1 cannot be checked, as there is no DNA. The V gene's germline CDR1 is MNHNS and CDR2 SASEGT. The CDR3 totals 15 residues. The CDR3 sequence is CASSEAGFGGRPQHF.

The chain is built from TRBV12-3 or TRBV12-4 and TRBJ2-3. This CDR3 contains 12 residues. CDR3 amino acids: CASSPMVDTQYF.

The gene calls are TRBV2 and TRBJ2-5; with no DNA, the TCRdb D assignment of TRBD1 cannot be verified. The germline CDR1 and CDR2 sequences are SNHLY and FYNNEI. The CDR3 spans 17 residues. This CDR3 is CASSEDPGGGGPETQYF.

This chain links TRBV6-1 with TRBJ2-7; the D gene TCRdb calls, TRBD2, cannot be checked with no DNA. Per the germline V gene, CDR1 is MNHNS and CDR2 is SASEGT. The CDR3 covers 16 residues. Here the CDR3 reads CASSSSRVGRSYEQYF.

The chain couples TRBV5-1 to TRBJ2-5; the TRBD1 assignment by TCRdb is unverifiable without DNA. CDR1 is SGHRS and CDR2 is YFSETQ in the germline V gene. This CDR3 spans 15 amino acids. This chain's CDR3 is CASSHEGRGGETQYF.

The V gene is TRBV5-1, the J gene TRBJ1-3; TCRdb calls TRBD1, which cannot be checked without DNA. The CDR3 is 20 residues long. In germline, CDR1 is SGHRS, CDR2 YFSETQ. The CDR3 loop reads CASSFGARGHNFSYGNTIYF.

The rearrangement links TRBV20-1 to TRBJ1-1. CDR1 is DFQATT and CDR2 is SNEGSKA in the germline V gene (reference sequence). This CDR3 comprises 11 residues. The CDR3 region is CSAEDGVSAFF.

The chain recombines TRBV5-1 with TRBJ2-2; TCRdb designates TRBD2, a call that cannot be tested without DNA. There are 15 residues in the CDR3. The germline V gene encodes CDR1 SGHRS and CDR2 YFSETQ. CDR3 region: CASNREGRVTGELFF.

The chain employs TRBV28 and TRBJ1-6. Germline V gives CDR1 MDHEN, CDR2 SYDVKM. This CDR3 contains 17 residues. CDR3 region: CASSLWDWSSYNSPLHF.

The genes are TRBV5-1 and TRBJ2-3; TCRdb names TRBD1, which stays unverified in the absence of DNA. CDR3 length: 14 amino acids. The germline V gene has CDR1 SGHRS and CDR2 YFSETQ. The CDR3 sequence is CASLGAFSTDTQYF.

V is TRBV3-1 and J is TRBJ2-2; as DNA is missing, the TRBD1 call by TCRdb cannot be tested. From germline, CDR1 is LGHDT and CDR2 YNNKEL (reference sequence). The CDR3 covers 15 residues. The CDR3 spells CASSKGTGKTGELFF.

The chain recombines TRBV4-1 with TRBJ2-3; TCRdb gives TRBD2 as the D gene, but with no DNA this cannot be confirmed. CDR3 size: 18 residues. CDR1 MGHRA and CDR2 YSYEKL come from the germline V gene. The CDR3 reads CASSQAFGGRGLTDTQYF.

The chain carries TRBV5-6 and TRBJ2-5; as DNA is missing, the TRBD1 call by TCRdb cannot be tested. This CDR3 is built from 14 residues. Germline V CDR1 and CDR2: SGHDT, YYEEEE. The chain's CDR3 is CASSRKGLGETQYF.

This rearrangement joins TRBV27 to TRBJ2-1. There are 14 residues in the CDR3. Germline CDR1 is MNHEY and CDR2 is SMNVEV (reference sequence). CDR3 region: CASSPKMNWDEQFF.

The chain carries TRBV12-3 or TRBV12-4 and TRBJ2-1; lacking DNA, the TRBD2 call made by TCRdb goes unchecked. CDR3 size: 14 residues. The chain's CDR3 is CASSLRVGLAMQFF.

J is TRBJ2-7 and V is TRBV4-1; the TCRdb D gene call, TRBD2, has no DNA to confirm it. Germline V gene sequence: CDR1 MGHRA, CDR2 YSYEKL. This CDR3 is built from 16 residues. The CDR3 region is CASSQGGGPGSYEQYF.

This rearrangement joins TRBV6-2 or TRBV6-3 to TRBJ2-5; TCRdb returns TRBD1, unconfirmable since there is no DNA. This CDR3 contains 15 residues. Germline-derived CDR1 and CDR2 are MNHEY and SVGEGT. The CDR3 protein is CASSYGRGHPETQYF.

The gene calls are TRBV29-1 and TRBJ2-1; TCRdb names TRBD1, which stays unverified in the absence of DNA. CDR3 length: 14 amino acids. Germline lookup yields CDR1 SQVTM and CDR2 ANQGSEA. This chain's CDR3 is CSVRRTPVLNEQFF.

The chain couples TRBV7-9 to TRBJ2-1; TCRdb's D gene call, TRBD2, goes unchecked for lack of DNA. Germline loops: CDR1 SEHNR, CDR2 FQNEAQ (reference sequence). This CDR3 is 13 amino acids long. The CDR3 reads CASRGLAPNEQFF. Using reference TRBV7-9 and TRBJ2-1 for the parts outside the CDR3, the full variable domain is DTGVSQNPRHKITKRGQNVTFRCDPISEHNRLYWYRQTLGQGPEFLTYFQNEAQLEKSRLLSDRFSAERPKGSFSTLEIQRTEQGDSAMYLCASRGLAPNEQFFGPGTRLTVL.

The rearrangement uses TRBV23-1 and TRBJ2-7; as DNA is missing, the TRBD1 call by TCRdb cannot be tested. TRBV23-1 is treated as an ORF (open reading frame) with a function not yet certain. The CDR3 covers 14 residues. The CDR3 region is CASKRGLGGDEQYF.

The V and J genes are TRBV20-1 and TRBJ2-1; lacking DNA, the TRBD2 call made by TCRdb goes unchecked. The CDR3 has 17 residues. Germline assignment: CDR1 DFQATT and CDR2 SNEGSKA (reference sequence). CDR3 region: CSAREFSGRAVYNEQFF.

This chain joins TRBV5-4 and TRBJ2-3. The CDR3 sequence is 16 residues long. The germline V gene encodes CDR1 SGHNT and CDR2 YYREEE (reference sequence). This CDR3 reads CASSLARSQYTDTQYF.

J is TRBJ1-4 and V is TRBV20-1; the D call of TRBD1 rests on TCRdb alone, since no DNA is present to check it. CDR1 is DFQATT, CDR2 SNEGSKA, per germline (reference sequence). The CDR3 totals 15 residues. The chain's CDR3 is CSARDNRVTREKLFF.

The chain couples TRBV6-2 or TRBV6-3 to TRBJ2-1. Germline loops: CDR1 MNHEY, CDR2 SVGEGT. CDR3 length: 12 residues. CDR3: CASGTVTNEQFF.

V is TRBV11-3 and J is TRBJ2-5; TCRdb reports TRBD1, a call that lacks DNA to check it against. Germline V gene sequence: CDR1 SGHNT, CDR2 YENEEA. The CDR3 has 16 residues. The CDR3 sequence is CASSQREGSFLQTQYF. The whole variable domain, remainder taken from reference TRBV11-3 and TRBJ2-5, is EAGVVQSPRYKIIEKKQPVAFWCNPISGHNTLYWYLQNLGQGPELLIRYENEEAVDDSQLPKDRFSAERLKGVDSTLKIQPAELGDSAVYLCASSQREGSFLQTQYFGPGTRLLVL.

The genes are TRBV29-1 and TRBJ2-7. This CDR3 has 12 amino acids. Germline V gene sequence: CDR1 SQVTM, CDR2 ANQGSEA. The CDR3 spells CSVGESSYEQYF.